Below, 20 T cell receptor beta chains from the same sample are listed, as sequenced in a study of T cell responses to AZD1222 COVID-19 vaccine. Libraries were prepared by immunoSEQ multiplex PCR; TCRdb keeps only in-frame clonotypes and omits some of them. The repertoire holds about 150,000 clones, about 90% seen once, with more than 3.5% in the top ten. Material: peripheral blood, obtained on day 0 of AZD1222 vaccination. The source is an adult in good health.

The chain combines TRBV30 with TRBJ2-5; TRBD1 matches at 7 bases. This CDR3 has 12 residues. The V gene's germline CDR1 is GTSNPN and CDR2 SVGIG (reference sequence). The ends lost 8 bases at V and 7 bases at J; junction bases unmatched: 10. DNA for the CDR3: TGTGCCACAGACAGGGCCTGGGGGACCCAGTACTTC. The encoded protein is CATDRAWGTQYF.

The V call is TRBV7-2, the J call TRBJ2-7, with TRBD2 identical over 10 bases. This CDR3 region has 17 residues. Germline assignment: CDR1 SGHTA and CDR2 FQGNSA. The trim removed 1 base at V and 0 bases at J, leaving 6 bases unmatched. CDR3 sequence reads: CASSLDRTSGISYEQYF. The CDR3 region has the DNA TGTGCCAGCAGCTTAGATCGGACTAGCGGAATCTCCTACGAGCAGTACTTC.

The chain has TRBV12-3 or TRBV12-4 and TRBJ1-1; maybe TRBD1 (5 bases). Between the trimmed V and J ends, which lost 7 bases and 5 bases, there was a span of 11 bases. This CDR3 contains 12 residues. CDR3 in amino acids: CASTSGWTEAFF. DNA of the CDR3: TGTGCCAGCACCTCAGGGTGGACTGAAGCTTTCTTT.

This rearrangement joins TRBV7-9 to TRBJ1-1; the D is unclear. The CDR3 consists of 14 residues. Trimming pared 3 bases from V and 5 bases from J, leaving 13 bases between. The V gene's germline CDR1 is SEHNR and CDR2 FQNEAQ (reference sequence). CDR3 coding DNA: TGTGCCAGCAGCTTTATATTAGGAGGGACTGAAGCTTTCTTT. Amino acids: CASSFILGGTEAFF.

V gene TRBV7-8 combines with J gene TRBJ1-3; no reliable D call. Germline V gene sequence: CDR1 SGHVS, CDR2 FQNEAQ. CDR3 size: 15 residues. Trimming pared 2 bases from V and 8 bases from J, leaving 16 bases between. The CDR3 DNA follows: TGTGCCAGCAGCTTAATAGCAGGCTCAACGGACACCATATATTTT. Translation gives CASSLIAGSTDTIYF. Complete variable domain (other parts from reference TRBV7-8 and TRBJ1-3): GAGVSQSPRYKVAKRGQDVALRCDPISGHVSLFWYQQALGQGPEFLTYFQNEAQLDKSGLPSDRFFAERPEGSVSTLKIQRTQQEDSAVYLCASSLIAGSTDTIYFGEGSWLTVV.

V is TRBV28 and J is TRBJ1-4; tentative D call: TRBD1 (5 bases). The length of the CDR3 is 16 residues. V lost 7 bases to trimming and J lost 0 bases, with 15 bases between them. Per the germline V gene, CDR1 is MDHEN and CDR2 is SYDVKM. CDR3: CASKGQAWATNEKLFF. CDR3 DNA: TGTGCCAGCAAGGGGCAGGCCTGGGCAACTAATGAAAAACTGTTTTTT.

The chain joins TRBV6-5 to TRBJ1-1; D gene unclear. The CDR3 runs to 12 residues. Germline CDR1 reads MNHEY; CDR2 reads SVGAGI. Deletions cut 6 bases from V and 0 bases from J, with 5 bases between. CDR3 residues: CASRRMNTEAFF. DNA of the CDR3: TGTGCCAGCAGGAGAATGAACACTGAAGCTTTCTTT.

This sequence joins TRBV5-4 and TRBJ2-3, with D tentatively TRBD1 (5 bases). The V gene's germline CDR1 is SGHNT and CDR2 YYREEE (reference sequence). Deletions cut 4 bases from V and 1 base from J, with 16 bases between. This CDR3 comprises 16 residues. CDR3 in amino acids: CASSPPLGVGTDTQYF. The CDR3 coding sequence is TGTGCCAGCAGCCCTCCCCTAGGGGTGGGCACAGATACGCAGTATTTT.

V and J are TRBV19 and TRBJ1-5; maybe TRBD1 (5 bases). The germline gives CDR1 LNHDA, CDR2 SQIVND (reference sequence). The CDR3 sequence is 14 residues long. V lost 3 bases and J lost 6, with 12 bases in between. This chain's CDR3 is CASSITGDGQPQHF. The DNA of the CDR3 is TGTGCCAGTAGTATTACGGGGGACGGTCAGCCCCAGCATTTT.

The chain combines TRBV9 with TRBJ1-2; the match to TRBD1 covers 9 bases. The length of the CDR3 is 16 residues. V shed 0 bases and J 8 bases; nucleotides not matched to a gene: 11. Germline loops: CDR1 SGDLS, CDR2 YYNGEE. As DNA, the CDR3 is TGTGCCAGCAGCGTAGCTCTTGGACAGGGGAGTAGGGGCTACACCTTC. It is translated as CASSVALGQGSRGYTF.

Concerning this clone itself: A read error may produce the germline difference seen at one junction end. This sequence joins TRBV4-3 and TRBJ1-6; D remains ambiguous. There are 12 residues in the CDR3. CDR1 is LGHNA, CDR2 YSLEER, per germline. DNA of the CDR3: TGCGCCAGCAGCCAAGATGGCAGGAGGCTCGACTTT. This codes for CASSQDGRRLDF.

This clone was seen once. The gene calls are TRBV9 and TRBJ1-3; maybe TRBD1 (5 bases). Trimming left V 0 bases short and J 2 bases short, with 9 bases between. The CDR3 contains 15 residues. In germline, CDR1 is SGDLS, CDR2 YYNGEE. This chain's CDR3 is CASSVDSRAGNTIYF. In nucleotides, the CDR3 is TGTGCCAGCAGCGTAGATTCCAGGGCTGGAAACACCATATATTTT.

This sequence joins TRBV7-2 and TRBJ2-1; unclear D gene. This CDR3 comprises 12 residues. V lost 1 base and J lost 9, with 7 bases in between. CDR1 and CDR2 from the germline V gene are SGHTA and FQGNSA. CDR3 protein: CASSLGRLEQFF. The CDR3 region has the DNA TGTGCCAGCAGCTTAGGGCGTCTTGAGCAGTTCTTC.

This sequence joins TRBV11-2 and TRBJ2-5; no definite D call. Germline V lookup: CDR1 SGHAT, CDR2 FQNNGV. The germline V and J ends were trimmed by 0 bases and 2 bases, with 16 bases remaining between them. CDR3 length: 17 residues. The DNA for the CDR3 is TGTGCCAGCAGCTTAGATCGGGCTGGGGTAGAACAAGAGACCCAGTACTTC. It yields the protein CASSLDRAGVEQETQYF.

The table lists this clone with a count of one. V usage is TRBV6-5 and J usage is TRBJ1-1; D is unresolved. Trimming removed 8 bases from V and 6 bases from J, with 13 bases in between. The germline gives CDR1 MNHEY, CDR2 SVGAGI. The CDR3 consists of 12 residues. The CDR3 spells CASWLRGAEAFF. CDR3 in DNA: TGTGCCAGCTGGCTGCGGGGAGCTGAAGCTTTCTTT.

The chain employs TRBV3-1 (or the pseudogene TRBV3-2) and TRBJ1-5; D is unresolved. With 1 base removed from V and 10 bases from J, the gap between germline ends came to 11 bases. Germline V gives CDR1 LGHDT, CDR2 YNNKEL (reference sequence). The CDR3 contains 13 residues. CDR3 sequence: CASSQGFALPQHF. CDR3 DNA sequence: TGTGCCAGCAGCCAAGGATTTGCCCTTCCCCAGCATTTT.

The CDR3 reads CASKGLPADTEAFF. The DNA of the CDR3 is TGTGCCAGTAAGGGGCTTCCGGCGGACACTGAAGCTTTCTTT. The chain combines TRBV19 with TRBJ1-1, with D possibly being TRBD1 (5 bases). With 7 bases removed from V and 3 bases from J, the gap between germline ends came to 15 bases. Germline CDR1 LNHDA, CDR2 SQIVND (reference sequence). CDR3 size: 14 residues.

The rearrangement uses TRBV19 and TRBJ1-5; D gene uncertain. The germline V and J ends were trimmed by 3 bases and 7 bases, with 13 bases remaining between them. Germline V gene lookup returns CDR1 LNHDA and CDR2 SQIVND (reference sequence). The CDR3 contains 14 residues. The CDR3 nucleotides are TGTGCCAGTAGTATTCGAGGGCTGGGACAGCCCCAGCATTTT. Its translation: CASSIRGLGQPQHF.

The chain joins TRBV4-3 to TRBJ2-1; D is possibly TRBD2 (5 bases). This CDR3 has 15 amino acids. Germline CDR1 is LGHNA and CDR2 is YSLEER. V gave up 3 bases and J gave up 0 bases, with 9 bases separating them. The CDR3 DNA reads TGCGCCAGCAGCCAGATGGCGGGCTCCTACAATGAGCAGTTCTTC. Translating it yields CASSQMAGSYNEQFF.

The J gene is TRBJ2-7, the V gene TRBV3-1 (or the pseudogene TRBV3-2); D gene ambiguous. Trimming shortened V by 4 bases and J by 2 bases, and 12 bases separated the two germline ends. CDR3 length equals 14 residues. Germline CDR1 is LGHDT and CDR2 is YNNKEL (reference sequence). Here the CDR3 DNA reads TGTGCCAGCAGCCCGACCTCTGAAGCCTACGAGCAGTACTTC. Amino acid sequence: CASSPTSEAYEQYF.